The next 28 T cell receptor beta chains were all read from a single sample in a study of T cell changes during pregnancy in multiple sclerosis. Profiling relied on immunoSEQ multiplex PCR, and the TCRdb table lists in-frame clones only, not all of them. The sample yields about 100,000 clones, 92% seen once. The sequences come from peripheral blood, collected after pregnancy. These receptors were collected from a female donor with multiple sclerosis, enrolled in a pregnancy study.

This sequence joins TRBV11-3 and TRBJ1-1; unclear D gene. Germline CDR1 reads SGHNT; CDR2 reads YENEEA. This CDR3 region has 17 residues. V shed 3 bases and J shed 1 base, with 18 bases lying between them. CDR3 sequence: CASSFEPGSDQNTEAFF. The CDR3 nucleotides read TGTGCCAGCAGCTTCGAGCCCGGGTCCGACCAGAACACTGAAGCTTTCTTT.

The chain combines TRBV5-1 with TRBJ1-2; the match to TRBD1 covers 7 bases. The V gene end was trimmed by 4 bases and the J gene end by 8 bases; junction bases not matched to a gene: 5. Looked up from germline, CDR1 is SGHRS and CDR2 is YFSETQ. The CDR3 is made up of 12 amino acids. The CDR3 sequence is CASSADRVGYTF. For the CDR3, the DNA is TGCGCCAGCAGCGCTGACAGGGTCGGCTACACCTTC.

This chain links TRBV9 with TRBJ2-2, with no clear D. The ends were cut back, 0 bases at V and 1 base at J, with 7 bases in the middle. This CDR3 is built from 15 residues. CDR1 and CDR2 (germline): SGDLS, YYNGEE. CDR3 region: CASSVGGLNTGELFF. The CDR3 DNA reads as TGTGCCAGCAGCGTAGGCGGCCTGAACACCGGGGAGCTGTTTTTT.

V gene TRBV7-3 combines with J gene TRBJ2-7; 9 nucleotides agree with TRBD2. The CDR3 is 15 amino acids. J lost 5 bases, V lost 0 bases, and 5 bases had no gene match. Germline-derived CDR1 and CDR2 are SGHTA and FQGTGA. CDR3 in amino acids: CASSLTAGGWNEQYF. The CDR3 bases are TGTGCCAGCAGCTTAACTGCGGGAGGGTGGAACGAGCAGTACTTC.

This chain connects TRBV29-1 to TRBJ2-5; weak D call: TRBD1 (6 bases). Germline V gene data show CDR1 as SQVTM and CDR2 as ANQGSEA. Trimming shortened V by 4 bases and J by 4 bases, and 13 bases separated the two germline ends. CDR3 size: 13 residues. The DNA for the CDR3 is TGCAGCGTTGGGTGGCGAGGGGGAGAGACCCAGTACTTC. This codes for CSVGWRGGETQYF.

V and J are TRBV18 and TRBJ1-3; no clear D. CDR1 is KGHSH and CDR2 is LQKENI in the germline V gene. Trimming pared 3 bases from V and 0 bases from J, leaving 12 bases between. The CDR3 is made up of 16 amino acids. CDR3 amino acids: CASSPVPYSSGNTIYF. Written as DNA, the CDR3 is TGTGCCAGCTCACCGGTCCCGTACTCCTCTGGAAACACCATATATTTT.

This chain uses TRBV5-5 with TRBJ1-2, with D maybe TRBD1 (5 bases). Trimming left V 2 bases short and J 3 bases short, with 8 bases between. Germline-derived CDR1 and CDR2 are SGHKS and YYEKEE (reference sequence). This CDR3 comprises 13 residues. The CDR3 is CASSLQQDYGYTF. In DNA form, the CDR3 reads TGTGCCAGCAGCTTACAACAGGACTATGGCTACACCTTC.

In this sample, this clone turned up once. The rearrangement links TRBV7-2 to TRBJ2-4, with TRBD2 as a possible D gene (5 bases). The CDR3 extends over 14 amino acids. CDR1 SGHTA and CDR2 FQGNSA come from the germline V gene. V lost 4 bases and J 0 bases, leaving 7 bases between the germline ends. DNA of the CDR3: TGTGCCAGCAGCTACGGACTAGCCAAAAACATTCAGTACTTC. Residues: CASSYGLAKNIQYF.

The gene calls are TRBV28 and TRBJ1-3, with D tentatively TRBD1 (5 bases). V was cut by 6 bases and J by 4 bases, with 16 bases left in between. This CDR3 spans 15 amino acids. Germline CDR1 is MDHEN and CDR2 is SYDVKM. CDR3: CASSLRDSRGNTIYF. As DNA, the CDR3 is TGTGCCAGCAGCCTCAGGGATTCAAGGGGAAACACCATATATTTT.

This clone has only a few counts. CDR3 nucleotide sequence: TGTGCCAGCAGCAGCTCAAGTCTCTATGGCTACACCTTC. Protein product: CASSSSSLYGYTF. The V and J genes are TRBV11-3 and TRBJ1-2; no firm D call. Between the trimmed V and J ends, which lost 5 bases and 4 bases, there was a span of 11 bases. CDR3 length: 13 residues. Germline CDR1 reads SGHNT; CDR2 reads YENEEA.

CDR3 residues: CASSYRTGLNQPQHF. The CDR3 DNA follows: TGTGCCAGCAGTTATCGGACAGGGCTTAATCAGCCCCAGCATTTT. This chain links TRBV6-5 with TRBJ1-5; 8 bases are shared with TRBD1. This CDR3 is built from 15 residues. Unmatched junction bases numbered 5, after V lost 3 bases and J lost 4 bases. CDR1 and CDR2 (germline): MNHEY, SVGAGI.

This clone was counted a few times. The gene calls are TRBV18 and TRBJ2-7; no reliable D call. V was cut by 5 bases and J by 4 bases, with 18 bases left in between. The CDR3 is 15 amino acids. Per the germline V gene, CDR1 is KGHSH and CDR2 is LQKENI. The CDR3 protein is CASSIQLATAYEQYF. The DNA of the CDR3 is TGTGCCAGCTCAATTCAACTTGCGACTGCTTACGAGCAGTACTTC. Filled out from reference TRBV18 and TRBJ2-7, the complete variable domain reads NAGVMQNPRHLVRRRGQEARLRCSPMKGHSHVYWYRQLPEEGLKFMVYLQKENIIDESGMPKERFSAEFPKEGPSILRIQQVVRGDSAAYFCASSIQLATAYEQYFGPGTRLTVT.

The chain employs TRBV7-8 and TRBJ1-6; 9 bases line up with TRBD1. The CDR3 is 17 amino acids. The V segment lost 4 bases and the J segment 6 bases; nucleotides outside the gene matches: 10. Germline values: CDR1 SGHVS, CDR2 FQNEAQ. In nucleotides, the CDR3 is TGTGCCAGCAGCTACAGGGGGCAAGGGGGTTCTAATTCACCCCTCCACTTT. This translates into CASSYRGQGGSNSPLHF.

The CDR3 DNA reads TGCGCCAGCAGCTTGGACAGGGCGCGAGGGGGTGGCTACACCTTC. Encoded protein: CASSLDRARGGGYTF. V is TRBV5-1 and J is TRBJ1-2; D might be TRBD1 (6 bases). V lost 0 bases and J lost 7, with 16 bases in between. Germline V gene data show CDR1 as SGHRS and CDR2 as YFSETQ. The CDR3 totals 15 residues.

The chain is built from TRBV19 and TRBJ2-1, with TRBD1 matching 9 bases. V gave up 3 bases and J gave up 1 base; unmatched junction bases: 1. The CDR3 is 15 residues long. Germline V lookup: CDR1 LNHDA, CDR2 SQIVND (reference sequence). CDR3 amino acids: CASSIGTGSYNEQFF. The CDR3 nucleotides are TGTGCCAGTAGTATCGGGACAGGGTCCTACAATGAGCAGTTCTTC.

The chain uses TRBV28 and TRBJ1-5; D may be TRBD1 (5 bases). The CDR3 contains 15 residues. The V gene lost 6 bases and the J gene lost 7 bases, with 19 bases spanning the gap. The germline V gene encodes CDR1 MDHEN and CDR2 SYDVKM. This CDR3 is CASSPRGQGDQPQHF. The CDR3 region has the DNA TGTGCCAGCAGCCCCCGTGGGCAGGGCGACCAGCCCCAGCATTTT.

The J gene is TRBJ1-3, the V gene TRBV18, with TRBD1 matching 7 bases. Germline V gives CDR1 KGHSH, CDR2 LQKENI. J gave up 8 bases and V 4 bases, and 11 bases lay outside the gene matches. This CDR3 is built from 15 residues. CDR3 sequence reads: CASSQNPQGSDTIYF. CDR3 sequence (DNA): TGTGCCAGCTCACAGAACCCACAGGGGTCGGACACCATATATTTT.

J is TRBJ1-4 and V is TRBV7-9; D is undetermined. The germline V and J ends were trimmed by 1 base and 0 bases, with 6 bases remaining between them. This CDR3 has 15 residues. The germline CDR1 and CDR2 sequences are SEHNR and FQNEAQ (reference sequence). Here the CDR3 DNA reads TGTGCCAGCAGCTTAGGGCCAACAACTAATGAAAAACTGTTTTTT. Amino acid sequence: CASSLGPTTNEKLFF.

This sequence joins TRBV19 and TRBJ2-1, with D maybe TRBD1 (6 bases). In germline, CDR1 is LNHDA, CDR2 SQIVND (reference sequence). Trimming removed 7 bases at V and 4 bases at J, with 14 bases between. The CDR3 runs to 14 residues. CDR3 residues: CASKIEGTYNEQFF. Here the CDR3 DNA reads TGTGCCAGTAAAATTGAGGGGACATACAATGAGCAGTTCTTC.

The chain uses TRBV30 and TRBJ1-2; D may be TRBD1 (6 bases). V shed 2 bases and J shed 4 bases, with 11 bases lying between them. The germline CDR1 and CDR2 sequences are GTSNPN and SVGIG (reference sequence). The CDR3 loop spans 13 amino acids. CDR3 protein: CAWSSQGGYGYTF. The CDR3 DNA reads as TGTGCCTGGAGTTCACAGGGTGGCTATGGCTACACCTTC.

The chain has TRBV2 and TRBJ2-7; 11 bases match TRBD2. The CDR3 length is 14 residues. The trim removed 5 bases at V and 3 bases at J, leaving 3 bases unmatched. CDR1 and CDR2 from the germline V gene are SNHLY and FYNNEI. The CDR3 bases are TGTGCCAGCAGTCTAGCGGGAGGTTACTACGAGCAGTACTTC. Its protein product is CASSLAGGYYEQYF.

The V gene is TRBV7-3, the J gene TRBJ2-7; D possibly corresponds to TRBD2 (6 bases). The CDR3 runs 15 residues. Germline V gives CDR1 SGHTA, CDR2 FQGTGA. V gave up 5 bases and J gave up 0 bases, with 14 bases separating them. The CDR3, as DNA: TGTGCCAGCAGCCCAGCGCGGGGAAGCTCCTACGAGCAGTACTTC. It yields the protein CASSPARGSSYEQYF.

The rearrangement joins TRBV10-3 to TRBJ1-1; 8 nucleotides align to TRBD1. CDR3 length equals 14 residues. The J segment lost 4 bases and the V segment lost 7 bases, leaving 8 bases of the junction unmatched. Germline V gives CDR1 ENHRY, CDR2 SYGVKD. The DNA of the CDR3 is TGTGCCATCAACCCGACAGGGGCTCCCACTGAAGCTTTCTTT. Its protein is CAINPTGAPTEAFF.

This clone showed up just once. The V and J genes are TRBV10-3 and TRBJ2-5; 7 nucleotides line up with TRBD2. Looked up from germline, CDR1 is ENHRY and CDR2 is SYGVKD. CDR3 length equals 14 residues. Trimming cost V 3 bases and J 2 bases; bases outside gene matches: 3. CDR3 in amino acids: CAISDGGVQETQYF. The CDR3 nucleotides are TGTGCCATCAGTGATGGGGGGGTTCAAGAGACCCAGTACTTC.

V is TRBV9 and J is TRBJ1-2; 7 nucleotides agree with TRBD1. This CDR3 has 16 residues. The V and J ends lost 2 bases and 8 bases, in that order; junction bases with no gene match: 15. CDR1 and CDR2 from the germline V gene are SGDLS and YYNGEE. The CDR3 loop is CASSVSPLRGEVGYTF. The CDR3 coding sequence is TGTGCCAGCAGCGTCTCCCCGCTCAGGGGGGAGGTGGGCTACACCTTC.

The genes are TRBV9 and TRBJ2-2, with D possibly matching TRBD2 (6 bases). The V gene lost 0 bases and the J gene lost 1 base, with 7 bases spanning the gap. CDR1 and CDR2 from the germline V gene are SGDLS and YYNGEE. This CDR3 has 15 residues. CDR3 sequence (DNA): TGTGCCAGCAGCGTAGGGCGGGGGAACACCGGGGAGCTGTTTTTT. Translation gives CASSVGRGNTGELFF.

The chain has TRBV19 and TRBJ1-1, with D possibly matching TRBD1 (5 bases). V was shortened by 10 bases and J by 3 bases, with 18 bases between the two germline ends. The CDR3 has 14 residues. CDR1 and CDR2 from the germline V gene are LNHDA and SQIVND (reference sequence). In DNA form, the CDR3 reads TGTGCCACGCTCCCCTCGACAGTAGACACTGAAGCTTTCTTT. It specifies CATLPSTVDTEAFF.

This clone was counted a single time. V is TRBV7-2 and J is TRBJ2-7; 8 positions agree with TRBD2. Per germline, CDR1 SGHTA and CDR2 FQGNSA. The CDR3 length is 15 residues. V lost 5 bases to trimming and J lost 3 bases; unmatched junction nucleotides: 9. The CDR3 is CASSVQAGVHYEQYF. The CDR3 nucleotides read TGTGCCAGCAGCGTTCAAGCGGGGGTTCACTACGAGCAGTACTTC.